Shown below are 5 T cell receptor beta chains from a single sample sequenced in a study of T cells after yellow fever vaccination. TCRdb independently ran MiXCR on the 5' RACE reads; one entry per CDR3 protein. Here the sample spans over 300,000 distinct CDR3 sequences, around 6.8% being singletons. This specimen consisted of PBMCs, obtained roughly 46 days after the first yellow fever vaccination. The origin of the receptors is a man aged 18 to 35 who received the YFV17D yellow fever vaccine.

The chain recombines TRBV18 with TRBJ2-5; TRBD1 matches at 9 bases. The CDR3 loop spans 14 amino acids. Germline CDR1 is KGHSH and CDR2 is LQKENI. The ends lost 3 bases at V and 4 bases at J; junction bases unmatched: 3. The DNA of the CDR3 is TGTGCCAGCTCACCGTCGGGACAGGGAGAGACCCAGTACTTC. It specifies CASSPSGQGETQYF.

This clonotype was seen many times. The J gene is TRBJ2-5, the V gene TRBV7-9; D is possibly TRBD1 or TRBD2 (5 bases each). The CDR3 sequence is 14 residues long. V was clipped by 2 bases and J by 5 bases, with 12 bases between them. The germline gives CDR1 SEHNR, CDR2 FQNEAQ (reference sequence). CDR3 nucleotide sequence: TGTGCCAGCAGCTTATTTGGGGACCCGGAGACCCAGTACTTC. This encodes CASSLFGDPETQYF.

This clonotype was picked up a small number of times. J is TRBJ2-2 and V is TRBV10-3; weak D call: TRBD2 (6 bases). The CDR3 has 10 residues. Germline values: CDR1 ENHRY, CDR2 SYGVKD. The V and J ends lost 9 bases and 14 bases respectively, with 13 bases between them. The CDR3 region is CAIRGSGLFF. CDR3 DNA sequence: TGTGCCATTCGGGGGTCGGGTCTGTTTTTT.

In its sample, this clonotype was seen many times. The rearrangement uses TRBV20-1 and TRBJ2-1, with D perhaps being TRBD1 or TRBD2 (5 bases each). The length of the CDR3 is 14 residues. Germline lookup yields CDR1 DFQATT and CDR2 SNEGSKA (reference sequence). V lost 2 bases, J lost 8 bases, and 16 bases lay in between. The CDR3 DNA reads TGCAGTGCTAGACGGGGACCGGGATCTGATGAGCAGTTCTTC. Its protein is CSARRGPGSDEQFF.

This chain joins TRBV19 and TRBJ2-4; either TRBD1 or TRBD2 may supply D (5 bases each). The CDR3 totals 16 residues. The germline V and J ends were trimmed by 0 bases and 0 bases, with 9 bases remaining between them. The V gene's germline CDR1 is LNHDA and CDR2 SQIVND (reference sequence). CDR3 bases: TGTGCCAGTAGTATAGAGGCAGGGAGAGCCAAAAACATTCAGTACTTC. Translation: CASSIEAGRAKNIQYF.